This is a list of T cell receptor beta chains from one sample in a study of T cell responses to AZD1222 COVID-19 vaccine. TCRdb keeps only in-frame clones here, not all; method: immunoSEQ multiplex PCR. This table has tens of thousands of clones, around 90% appearing once. The specimen comprised peripheral blood, sampled on day 0 of AZD1222 vaccination. These receptors all come from an adult in good health. The CDR3 runs from the conserved cysteine through the conserved F or W. A D gene is named only where the DNA matches it firmly.

cdr3_aa | d_call | j_call | v_call
CASFGGGGETQYF | NA | TRBJ2-5 | TRBV28
CASSEAGRDRAEKLFF | TRBD1 | TRBJ1-4 | TRBV2
CAISESEGVGQGQPQHF | TRBD1 | TRBJ1-5 | TRBV10-3
CASSPGGRPYEQYF | TRBD2 | TRBJ2-7 | TRBV2
CASSEGPGGDYGYTF | NA | TRBJ1-2 | TRBV6-1
CASSLGTGGRAFF | TRBD1 | TRBJ1-1 | TRBV7-3
CASSPTSGSYEQYF | TRBD2 | TRBJ2-7 | TRBV18
CASSDGTLNTEAFF | NA | TRBJ1-1 | TRBV5-1
CASSYGTGPGELFF | TRBD1 | TRBJ2-2 | TRBV5-1
CASSKGRIMNTEAFF | NA | TRBJ1-1 | TRBV19
CAWSVRLAGSNTGELFF | TRBD2 | TRBJ2-2 | TRBV30
CASTPNRGGEAFF | NA | TRBJ1-1 | TRBV7-8
CASRIRQGSNQPQHF | TRBD1 | TRBJ1-5 | TRBV27
CASSLGGEGRYNSPLHF | NA | TRBJ1-6 | TRBV5-1
CASSSNEMDRGRYEQFF | TRBD1 | TRBJ2-1 | TRBV11-2
CASSQDSGGYTF | NA | TRBJ1-2 | TRBV4-1
CASSTAQLNTEAFF | NA | TRBJ1-1 | TRBV28
CSVEGLTGVSYNEQFF | NA | TRBJ2-1 | TRBV29-1
CASSQTAALGYTF | NA | TRBJ1-2 | TRBV3-1/TRBV3-2
CASSQGLAGAGTDTQYF | TRBD2 | TRBJ2-3 | TRBV3-1/TRBV3-2
CASSPPTASYEQYF | NA | TRBJ2-7 | TRBV18
CASSKTGTSTYNEQFF | TRBD2 | TRBJ2-1 | TRBV11-2
CASSQLRTGLARQFF | TRBD2 | TRBJ2-1 | TRBV3-1/TRBV3-2
CASSLPRQGLGELFF | NA | TRBJ2-2 | TRBV5-4
CASSPSGNNEQFF | NA | TRBJ2-1 | TRBV18
CASSQDRSGTVSYEQYF | TRBD1 | TRBJ2-7 | TRBV4-3
CASSELSDSSYEQYF | NA | TRBJ2-7 | TRBV6-1
CSAREASYEQYF | NA | TRBJ2-7 | TRBV29-1
CASRTTASGSYEQYF | TRBD2 | TRBJ2-7 | TRBV6-5
CASSKPLTGGRNSPLHF | TRBD1 | TRBJ1-6 | TRBV6-2/TRBV6-3
CASSLVAGRSTGELFF | NA | TRBJ2-2 | TRBV7-8
CATSRGHSGSYNEQFF | TRBD2 | TRBJ2-1 | TRBV15
CASSNRDRGGEQYF | TRBD1 | TRBJ2-7 | TRBV5-1
CASTQGTEAFF | NA | TRBJ1-1 | TRBV12-3/TRBV12-4
CASSYFNRGGTDTQYF | NA | TRBJ2-3 | TRBV6-5
CASSLKGSKGEAFF | NA | TRBJ1-1 | TRBV7-6
CASSKNSWGSEAFF | NA | TRBJ1-1 | TRBV14
CASSSPPSGRFSYEQYF | TRBD2 | TRBJ2-7 | TRBV7-6
CASSPGGVGTNTGELFF | NA | TRBJ2-2 | TRBV7-3
CASSLGFSGRQVGQSYEQYF | TRBD2 | TRBJ2-7 | TRBV5-1